These 15 T cell receptor beta chains came from one sample sequenced in a study of response to subunit inactivated influenza vaccine. TCRdb reanalysed the RT-PCR reads using MiXCR and keeps one entry per CDR3 protein. The sample consists of roughly 500,000 distinct CDR3 sequences, approximately 15% of them appearing once. The input for sequencing was CD4+ T cells sorted from PBMCs, taken about 24 months after vaccination. The receptors shown here come from a man in his fifties or sixties who received an inactivated influenza vaccine.

This clonotype was detected a few times. This chain uses TRBV19 with TRBJ2-1; D is undetermined. Trimming took 6 bases from V and 8 from J, leaving 8 bases between them. The length of the CDR3 is 11 residues. CDR1 and CDR2 (germline): LNHDA, SQIVND (reference sequence). The CDR3 DNA reads as TGTGCCAGTAGGGGTGGCGATGAGCAGTTCTTC. Protein: CASRGGDEQFF.

The chain links TRBV11-3 to TRBJ2-1; D is possibly TRBD1 or TRBD2 (5 bases each). CDR1 is SGHNT and CDR2 is YENEEA in the germline V gene. CDR3 length equals 15 residues. V was clipped by 5 bases and J by 10 bases, with 21 bases between them. In DNA, the CDR3 is TGTGCCAGCAGCCCTAGCTTCGTGGACCACAGGGAGCAGTTCTTC. This codes for CASSPSFVDHREQFF.

This clonotype was detected a few times. This chain links TRBV10-3 with TRBJ1-1, with D tentatively TRBD1 (6 bases). V lost 7 bases and J 4 bases, leaving 13 bases between the germline ends. CDR1 is ENHRY and CDR2 is SYGVKD in the germline V gene. This CDR3 has 13 amino acids. The CDR3 bases are TGTGCCATCAATGACCTGGGGGCCACTGAAGCTTTCTTT. Translating gives CAINDLGATEAFF.

V gene TRBV6-2 or TRBV6-3 combines with J gene TRBJ2-7; 8 nucleotides align to TRBD1. With 7 bases clipped from V and 2 bases from J, the junction kept 7 bases outside the gene matches. CDR1 and CDR2 from the germline V gene are MNHEY and SVGEGT. The CDR3 is 14 residues long. The CDR3 coding sequence is TGTGCCAGCACCCTAACGGGACAGGCCTACGAGCAGTACTTC. Encoded protein: CASTLTGQAYEQYF.

This clonotype was detected a few times. The chain couples TRBV6-1 to TRBJ1-6; 8 bases map to TRBD1. V dropped 9 bases and J dropped 7; count of bases not matched to a gene: 17. Germline CDR1 reads MNHNS; CDR2 reads SASEGT. This CDR3 spans 17 amino acids. DNA of the CDR3: TGTGCCAGGACGACAGGGGTCAGCATTACTCGGAATTCACCCCTCCACTTT. Translated: CARTTGVSITRNSPLHF.

V and J are TRBV9 and TRBJ2-5; D is unclear. V lost 0 bases to trimming and J lost 3 bases, with 12 bases between them. CDR3 length: 15 residues. Germline CDR1 is SGDLS and CDR2 is YYNGEE. The CDR3 nucleotides read TGTGCCAGCAGCGTAGCTTCGGCTCGCGAAGAGACCCAGTACTTC. It specifies CASSVASAREETQYF.

This rearrangement joins TRBV4-3 to TRBJ2-3; the D gene is possibly TRBD1 (5 bases). V was cut by 0 bases and J by 7 bases, with 11 bases left in between. CDR1 and CDR2 (germline): LGHNA, YSLEER. CDR3 size: 14 residues. CDR3 sequence: CASSQDQGRNTQYF. The CDR3 nucleotides read TGCGCCAGCAGCCAAGATCAGGGAAGAAATACGCAGTATTTT.

This clonotype is termed medium-sized. This chain links TRBV6-5 with TRBJ2-3, with D unclear. This CDR3 spans 14 amino acids. Trimming removed 2 bases from V and 2 bases from J, with 8 bases in between. The germline CDR1 and CDR2 sequences are MNHEY and SVGAGI. The CDR3 DNA follows: TGTGCCAGCAGTTACCGGGCCCTCACAGATACGCAGTATTTT. This translates into CASSYRALTDTQYF.

In its sample, this clonotype was seen many times. The chain carries TRBV5-1 and TRBJ2-7; 7 bases are a match to TRBD2. This CDR3 contains 15 residues. Germline V gives CDR1 SGHRS, CDR2 YFSETQ. J lost 5 bases, V lost 0 bases, and 8 bases had no gene match. CDR3 DNA: TGCGCCAGCAGCTTGGATGGGGCGGGAGTCGACGAGCAGTACTTC. Protein: CASSLDGAGVDEQYF. Full variable domain (rest looked up from reference TRBV5-1 and TRBJ2-7): KAGVTQTPRYLIKTRGQQVTLSCSPISGHRSVSWYQQTPGQGLQFLFEYFSETQRNKGNFPGRFSGRQFSNSRSEMNVSTLELGDSALYLCASSLDGAGVDEQYFGPGTRLTVT.

This chain links TRBV5-1 with TRBJ2-2; 7 bases align to TRBD1. This CDR3 region has 15 residues. After removal of 5 bases from V and 6 bases from J, the junction contained 10 bases not matched to a gene. Germline V gene lookup returns CDR1 SGHRS and CDR2 YFSETQ. CDR3 coding DNA: TGCGCCAGCAGTTCCGGGACAGATTTCCCCGGGGAGCTGTTTTTT. The encoded protein is CASSSGTDFPGELFF.

The rearrangement links TRBV11-1 to TRBJ2-5; D ambiguous. CDR1 and CDR2 from the germline V gene are SGHAT and FQDESV (reference sequence). Trimming removed 4 bases from V and 5 bases from J, with 11 bases in between. The CDR3 consists of 13 residues. CDR3 bases: TGTGCCAGCAGCTCGTCAGGCTGGGAGACCCAGTACTTC. Amino acid sequence: CASSSSGWETQYF.

This clonotype was recorded many times. CDR3 bases: TGTGCCACCAGCCCTTTGAAGGGGTTCGTCTCCTACGAGCAGTACTTC. Translation: CATSPLKGFVSYEQYF. The chain combines TRBV15 with TRBJ2-7, with D possibly matching TRBD1 (5 bases). Germline V gene sequence: CDR1 LNHNV, CDR2 YYDKDF (reference sequence). This CDR3 has 16 residues. Trimming left V 5 bases short and J 0 bases short, with 17 bases between.

This clonotype has a handful of counts. The rearrangement links TRBV29-1 to TRBJ2-5; D unclear. The length of the CDR3 is 13 residues. Germline CDR1 and CDR2: SQVTM and ANQGSEA. The V and J ends lost 7 bases and 5 bases respectively, with 17 bases between them. CDR3 sequence reads: CSAYDQEYETQYF. The CDR3 coding sequence is TGCAGCGCCTACGATCAGGAGTATGAGACCCAGTACTTC.

This clonotype was detected only a few times. The genes are TRBV15 and TRBJ2-3, with a possible D match to TRBD2 (5 bases). Germline V CDR1 and CDR2: LNHNV, YYDKDF (reference sequence). The CDR3 contains 16 residues. Between the trimmed V and J ends, which lost 3 bases and 4 bases, there was a span of 17 bases. CDR3: CATSRALGRGADTQYF. The CDR3 DNA reads as TGTGCCACCAGCAGGGCGCTTGGGAGAGGCGCAGATACGCAGTATTTT.

This rearrangement joins TRBV9 to TRBJ2-7; perhaps TRBD1 as D (5 bases). This CDR3 spans 14 amino acids. Germline V gives CDR1 SGDLS, CDR2 YYNGEE. With 4 bases removed from V and 2 bases from J, the gap between germline ends came to 13 bases. The CDR3 loop is CASSPSTVTYEQYF. CDR3 nucleotides: TGTGCCAGCAGCCCCTCGACAGTCACCTACGAGCAGTACTTC.